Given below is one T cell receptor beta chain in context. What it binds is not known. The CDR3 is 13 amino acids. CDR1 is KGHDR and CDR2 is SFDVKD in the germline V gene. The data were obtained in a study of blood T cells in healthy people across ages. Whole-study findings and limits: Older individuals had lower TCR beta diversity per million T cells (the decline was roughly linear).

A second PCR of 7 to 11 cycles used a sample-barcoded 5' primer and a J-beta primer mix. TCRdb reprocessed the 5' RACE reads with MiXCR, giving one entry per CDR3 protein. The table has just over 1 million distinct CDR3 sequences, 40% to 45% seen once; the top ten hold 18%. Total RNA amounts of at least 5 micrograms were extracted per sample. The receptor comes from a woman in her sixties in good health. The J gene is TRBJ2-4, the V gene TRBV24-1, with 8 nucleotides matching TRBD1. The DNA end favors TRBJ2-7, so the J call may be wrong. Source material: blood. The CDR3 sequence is CATRAGGVHEQYF. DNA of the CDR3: TGTGCCACCAGAGCAGGGGGCGTCCACGAGCAGTACTTC.